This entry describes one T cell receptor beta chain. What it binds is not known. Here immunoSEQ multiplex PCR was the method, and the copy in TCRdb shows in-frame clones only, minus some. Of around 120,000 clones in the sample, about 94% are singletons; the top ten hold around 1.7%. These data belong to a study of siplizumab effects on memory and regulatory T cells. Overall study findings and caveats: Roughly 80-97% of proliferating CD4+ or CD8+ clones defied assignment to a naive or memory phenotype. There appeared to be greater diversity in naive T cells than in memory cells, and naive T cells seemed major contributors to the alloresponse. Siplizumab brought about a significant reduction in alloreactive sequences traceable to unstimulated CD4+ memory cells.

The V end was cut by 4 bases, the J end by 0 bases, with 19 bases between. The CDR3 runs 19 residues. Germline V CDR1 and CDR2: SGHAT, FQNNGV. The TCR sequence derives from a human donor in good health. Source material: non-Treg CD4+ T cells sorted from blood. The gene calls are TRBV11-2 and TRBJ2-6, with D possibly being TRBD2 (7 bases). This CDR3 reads CASSYGGLMVPSGANVLTF. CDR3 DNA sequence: TGTGCCAGCAGCTACGGGGGGCTGATGGTTCCCTCTGGGGCCAACGTCCTGACTTTC.